These 2 T cell receptor beta chains were all obtained from the same sample, sequenced in a study of neurological immune-mediated disorders. TCRdb used MiXCR to reprocess the 5' RACE reads, holding one entry per CDR3 protein. This sample has 45,000 or so distinct CDR3 sequences, with around 3.3% found just once. Sequencing used PBMCs. The receptors originated from a woman in her forties or fifties with multiple sclerosis.

This clonotype was counted at least ten times. This sequence joins TRBV5-6 and TRBJ1-1; D uncertain. V was cut by 2 bases and J by 9 bases, with 8 bases left in between. The CDR3 loop spans 11 amino acids. Germline V lookup: CDR1 SGHDT, CDR2 YYEEEE. This CDR3 reads CASSFLQQAFF. CDR3 nucleotides: TGTGCCAGCAGCTTCCTACAGCAAGCTTTCTTT.

This chain joins TRBV5-1 and TRBJ2-2, with TRBD2 matching over 10 bases. Looked up from germline, CDR1 is SGHRS and CDR2 is YFSETQ. The CDR3 is 18 amino acids. V was pared by 0 bases and J by 5 bases, with 10 bases of the junction left unmatched. CDR3 nucleotide sequence: TGCGCCAGCAGCTTGGCCGAAGGCGTAGCGGGAGGTACCGGGGAGCTGTTTTTT. Encoded protein: CASSLAEGVAGGTGELFF.